One sample yielded the 7 T cell receptor beta chains listed below, sequenced in a study of T cells in Graves' hyperthyroidism and ophthalmopathy. The CDR3 regions of TCR beta were amplified from RNA transcripts. The TCR CDR3 was amplified in a first-round RT-PCR using the HTBI primer set. TCRdb processed the multiplex PCR reads anew with MiXCR; each CDR3 protein has one entry. The table lists about 500,000 distinct CDR3 sequences, roughly 15% of them singletons. The sequencing input was blood. The receptor set was obtained from a woman aged 18-29 years with Graves' ophthalmopathy.

To note about this clonotype: One end of the junction does not line up with germline, which may come from a read error. This chain joins TRBV13 and TRBJ1-1; D is unresolved. Germline V CDR1 and CDR2: PRHDT, FYEKMQ (reference sequence). The CDR3 runs 15 residues. As DNA, the CDR3 is TGCGCCAGCAGCTTGGGTAGTGGTTGGGACACTGAAGCTTTCTTT. Encoded protein: CASSLGSGWDTEAFF.

The sample holds a few counts of this clonotype. This chain joins TRBV5-1 and TRBJ1-2, with 10 nucleotides matching TRBD1. Germline trimming cut 4 bases from V and 10 bases from J; bases unmatched to any gene: 10. The CDR3 runs to 14 residues. Per germline, CDR1 SGHRS and CDR2 YFSETQ. The CDR3 bases are TGCGCCAGCAGCCTCGCGGGACAGGGGCACATCTACACCTTC. This gives the protein CASSLAGQGHIYTF.

This clonotype was recorded a few times. The chain recombines TRBV2 with TRBJ1-4; 11 bases fit TRBD1. The CDR3 contains 17 residues. The J segment lost 4 bases and the V segment lost 6 bases, leaving 10 bases of the junction unmatched. Per the germline V gene, CDR1 is SNHLY and CDR2 is FYNNEI. The CDR3 DNA reads as TGTGCCAGCAGAGCGCCGGGACAGGGGGGTGGTAATGAAAAACTGTTTTTT. Its translation: CASRAPGQGGGNEKLFF.

This clonotype was recorded at least ten times. This chain joins TRBV20-1 and TRBJ2-1; the match to TRBD2 covers 8 bases. This CDR3 spans 15 amino acids. Per the germline V gene, CDR1 is DFQATT and CDR2 is SNEGSKA (reference sequence). V shed 0 bases and J 5 bases; nucleotides not matched to a gene: 6. CDR3 sequence reads: CSARDGSGTHNEQFF. The CDR3 DNA follows: TGCAGTGCTAGAGATGGTAGCGGGACCCACAATGAGCAGTTCTTC.

In the case of this clonotype: A read error may account for a junction end that differs from germline. This sequence joins TRBV5-6 and TRBJ2-1; 14 nucleotides agree with TRBD2. The V gene's germline CDR1 is SGHDT and CDR2 YYEEEE. The CDR3 is made up of 17 amino acids. The CDR3 spells CASRAPGLAGATNEQFF. The CDR3 region has the DNA TGCGCCAGCAGGGCCCCGGGACTAGCGGGGGCAACGAATGAGCAGTTCTTC.

Many counts were recorded for this clonotype. The CDR3 DNA sequence: TGTGCCAGCAGGACTAGCGGGAAGTACGAGCAGTACTTC. As protein: CASRTSGKYEQYF. This chain uses TRBV12-3 or TRBV12-4 with TRBJ2-7; TRBD2 matches 11 bases. Trimming cost V 6 bases and J 4 bases; bases outside gene matches: 2. CDR3 length: 13 amino acids.

This clonotype was detected a few times. The chain joins TRBV6-1 to TRBJ1-1, with 7 bases that match TRBD1. CDR1 and CDR2 from the germline V gene are MNHNS and SASEGT. Losses at the gene ends were 6 bases for V and 2 bases for J; bases not matched to a gene: 12. The CDR3 contains 16 residues. CDR3 nucleotide sequence: TGTGCCAGCAGCTCGGGACAGCAATACCCTAACACTGAAGCTTTCTTT. Translation gives CASSSGQQYPNTEAFF.